The next 26 T cell receptor beta chains were all read from a single sample in a study of T cell responses to AZD1222 COVID-19 vaccine. Clones were sequenced by immunoSEQ multiplex PCR, and TCRdb holds only the in-frame ones, with some missing. The sample has 35,000 to 50,000 clones, approximately 90% seen once. The material sequenced was peripheral blood, taken 28 days after the second AZD1222 dose. These receptors all come from an adult who received the AZD1222 COVID-19 vaccine.

This clone showed up just once. The chain recombines TRBV9 with TRBJ2-3; 8 nucleotides line up with TRBD2. The germline V gene encodes CDR1 SGDLS and CDR2 YYNGEE. Trimming took 1 base from V and 0 from J; bases not matched to a gene: 1. This CDR3 comprises 15 residues. The CDR3 region is CASSVTSGSTDTQYF. CDR3 nucleotides: TGTGCCAGCAGCGTAACTAGCGGAAGCACAGATACGCAGTATTTT.

This chain uses TRBV18 with TRBJ1-2; TRBD1 agrees at 9 bases. Germline CDR1 and CDR2: KGHSH and LQKENI. The CDR3 covers 16 residues. With V trimmed by 5 bases and J by 6 bases, 13 bases remained unmatched. In DNA, the CDR3 is TGTGCCAGCTCAGCGACCGGGACAGGGAGTCTGGATGGCTACACCTTC. Its protein is CASSATGTGSLDGYTF.

The rearrangement links TRBV6-5 to TRBJ2-2; tentative D call: TRBD2 (5 bases). This CDR3 region has 15 residues. Germline CDR1 MNHEY, CDR2 SVGAGI. The CDR3 nucleotides are TGTGGAAGCACGGGGTCCTTGACGAACACCGGGGAGCTGTTTTTT. Translated: CGSTGSLTNTGELFF.

The chain uses TRBV6-4 and TRBJ2-1; D ambiguous. Looked up from germline, CDR1 is MRHNA and CDR2 is SNTAGT. There are 12 residues in the CDR3. The V and J ends lost 0 bases and 9 bases respectively, with 6 bases between them. CDR3 bases: TGTGCCAGCAGTGACTCGTCGGGTGAGCAGTTCTTC. Translation: CASSDSSGEQFF.

V and J are TRBV9 and TRBJ1-4; tentatively, D is TRBD1 (5 bases). Between the trimmed V and J ends, which lost 6 bases and 8 bases, there was a span of 20 bases. The germline CDR1 and CDR2 sequences are SGDLS and YYNGEE. The CDR3 is 15 amino acids. In DNA, the CDR3 is TGTGCCAGCACCCCCACCGGGCAGGGAGTAGAAAAACTGTTTTTT. Amino acid sequence: CASTPTGQGVEKLFF.

V and J are TRBV6-5 and TRBJ2-7; D is ambiguous. The ends were cut back, 2 bases at V and 0 bases at J, with 11 bases in the middle. There are 15 residues in the CDR3. Germline CDR1 reads MNHEY; CDR2 reads SVGAGI. CDR3: CASSYGRRTSYEQYF. Here the CDR3 DNA reads TGTGCCAGCAGTTACGGCCGGAGAACCTCCTACGAGCAGTACTTC.

The J gene is TRBJ1-1, the V gene TRBV2, with D hard to call. Trimming took off 3 bases at V and 6 bases at J, with 8 bases between the two ends. This CDR3 is 12 amino acids long. Germline assignment: CDR1 SNHLY and CDR2 FYNNEI. This chain's CDR3 is CASSERFAEAFF. The CDR3 DNA is TGTGCCAGCAGTGAGCGTTTCGCTGAAGCTTTCTTT.

The chain uses TRBV12-5 and TRBJ1-2; no definite D call. This CDR3 is 17 amino acids long. Germline assignment: CDR1 LGHNT and CDR2 FRNRAP. V was clipped by 1 base and J by 4 bases, with 19 bases between them. CDR3 in DNA: TGTGCTAGTGGTTTGGGAACCCACCCGAGGACTAGCTATGGCTACACCTTC. The encoded protein is CASGLGTHPRTSYGYTF.

This CDR3 is CASSWGLTYNEQFF. CDR3 DNA: TGTGCCAGCAGCTGGGGACTGACCTACAATGAGCAGTTCTTC. The chain has TRBV11-2 and TRBJ2-1, with D tentatively TRBD2 (6 bases). Germline V lookup: CDR1 SGHAT, CDR2 FQNNGV. The CDR3 consists of 14 residues. V dropped 4 bases and J dropped 2 bases, with 9 bases sitting between them.

J is TRBJ1-2 and V is TRBV7-2; perhaps TRBD1 as D (6 bases). V lost 11 bases and J 2 bases, leaving 12 bases between the germline ends. This CDR3 has 12 residues. Germline V lookup: CDR1 SGHTA, CDR2 FQGNSA. CDR3 coding DNA: TGTGCCGGGGACCAGGGGAACTATGGCTACACCTTC. Its translation: CAGDQGNYGYTF.

J is TRBJ2-2 and V is TRBV6-1; D may be TRBD1 (5 bases). Germline V CDR1 and CDR2: MNHNS, SASEGT. V was cut by 2 bases and J by 8 bases, with 12 bases left in between. The CDR3 is 14 amino acids. DNA of the CDR3: TGTGCCAGCAGTGAAAGTAGGGGTGTGGGGGAGCTGTTTTTT. Its translation is CASSESRGVGELFF.

This clone was counted a few times. The J gene is TRBJ2-1, the V gene TRBV9; D may be TRBD2 (6 bases). Trimming took 4 bases from V and 0 from J, leaving 8 bases between them. The germline V gene encodes CDR1 SGDLS and CDR2 YYNGEE. The CDR3 has 14 amino acids. This chain's CDR3 is CASSPGDSYNEQFF. The CDR3 DNA is TGTGCCAGCAGCCCGGGGGACTCCTACAATGAGCAGTTCTTC.

This clone has only a few counts. V gene TRBV27 combines with J gene TRBJ2-7; a weak D match, TRBD1 (6 bases). This CDR3 region has 17 residues. Germline V gives CDR1 MNHEY, CDR2 SMNVEV (reference sequence). V dropped 6 bases and J dropped 0 bases, with 21 bases sitting between them. The CDR3 DNA follows: TGTGCCAGCAGGAAAAGCAGGGGCACGATCCACTCCTACGAGCAGTACTTC. It yields the protein CASRKSRGTIHSYEQYF.

V and J are TRBV27 and TRBJ2-7; a weak D match, TRBD1 (5 bases). The germline V and J ends were trimmed by 6 bases and 9 bases, with 15 bases remaining between them. Germline V lookup: CDR1 MNHEY, CDR2 SMNVEV (reference sequence). This CDR3 contains 12 residues. CDR3 DNA: TGTGCCAGCAGCGCTGGAAGGGGTCCGCAGTACTTC. Its translation is CASSAGRGPQYF.

To note about this clone: The missing conserved phenylalanine or tryptophan at the end of this CDR3 makes a read error likely. The DNA is omitted, as the CDR3 cannot be located on it reliably, and the CDR3 follows TCRdb's listing. The chain employs TRBV18 and TRBJ2-3; no check of the table's D call, TRBD2, against the DNA was made. CDR1 is KGHSH and CDR2 is LQKENI in the germline V gene. The CDR3 has 14 residues if both end residues are counted. The CDR3 region is CASSLLGMGNPIAG.

This clone was observed a few times. The rearrangement links TRBV10-3 to TRBJ2-5, with TRBD1 identical over 11 bases. The V and J ends lost 6 bases and 4 bases, in that order; junction bases with no gene match: 10. There are 16 residues in the CDR3. CDR1 is ENHRY and CDR2 is SYGVKD in the germline V gene. As DNA, the CDR3 is TGTGCCATCAGAACCACTTCGGGACAGGGGGTAGAGACCCAGTACTTC. Residues: CAIRTTSGQGVETQYF.

This clone was counted between two and nine times. This sequence joins TRBV7-8 and TRBJ2-6; no reliable D call. The V gene's germline CDR1 is SGHVS and CDR2 FQNEAQ. The CDR3 loop spans 15 amino acids. The germline V and J ends were trimmed by 5 bases and 4 bases, with 12 bases remaining between them. CDR3 nucleotide sequence: TGTGCCAGCAGCCCCCTCCAGACAGGGGCCAACGTCCTGACTTTC. Its translation: CASSPLQTGANVLTF.

The rearrangement joins TRBV6-1 to TRBJ2-1, with D maybe TRBD1 (5 bases). Deletions cut 2 bases from V and 8 bases from J, with 7 bases between. Germline V gene sequence: CDR1 MNHNS, CDR2 SASEGT. This CDR3 is built from 12 residues. In nucleotides, the CDR3 is TGTGCCAGCAGTGAACAGGGCTATGAGCAGTTCTTC. It translates to CASSEQGYEQFF.

The chain uses TRBV30 and TRBJ1-2, with 9 bases aligning to TRBD1. The CDR3 runs 15 residues. The trim removed 2 bases at V and 4 bases at J, leaving 8 bases unmatched. The germline V gene encodes CDR1 GTSNPN and CDR2 SVGIG (reference sequence). This CDR3 reads CAWSLSMGQGYGYTF. The CDR3 nucleotides read TGTGCCTGGAGTCTGAGTATGGGACAGGGCTATGGCTACACCTTC.

The chain employs TRBV7-9 and TRBJ2-1; 15 nucleotides agree with TRBD2. V was pared by 5 bases and J by 8 bases, with 4 bases of the junction left unmatched. The CDR3 covers 15 residues. Germline CDR1 and CDR2: SEHNR and FQNEAQ (reference sequence). The CDR3 is CASSLGLAGGDEQFF. In DNA, the CDR3 is TGTGCCAGCAGCCTGGGACTAGCGGGAGGCGATGAGCAGTTCTTC.

This chain connects TRBV3-1 (or the pseudogene TRBV3-2) to TRBJ2-3; D might be TRBD2 (6 bases). This CDR3 is built from 15 residues. With 1 base removed from V and 0 bases from J, the gap between germline ends came to 8 bases. Germline V gene lookup returns CDR1 LGHDT and CDR2 YNNKEL (reference sequence). The CDR3 is CASSQVGTSTDTQYF. The CDR3 nucleotides are TGTGCCAGCAGCCAAGTGGGGACTAGCACAGATACGCAGTATTTT.

The rearrangement uses TRBV6-5 and TRBJ2-1; D gene unclear. V lost 0 bases and J lost 5, with 8 bases in between. Germline-derived CDR1 and CDR2 are MNHEY and SVGAGI. The CDR3 sequence is 14 residues long. CDR3 protein: CASSYSYRNNEQFF. Here the CDR3 DNA reads TGTGCCAGCAGTTACTCGTATAGGAACAATGAGCAGTTCTTC.

The V call is TRBV7-9, the J call TRBJ2-1; D remains ambiguous. Germline CDR1 is SEHNR and CDR2 is FQNEAQ (reference sequence). The CDR3 covers 13 residues. V lost 7 bases and J 6 bases, leaving 13 bases between the germline ends. The CDR3 DNA reads TGTGCCAGCACTCCGGGTCCCCTCAATGAGCAGTTCTTC. It specifies CASTPGPLNEQFF.

This clone was found a few times. The V and J genes are TRBV18 and TRBJ1-2, with TRBD1 matching 7 bases. V was pared by 5 bases and J by 2 bases, with 2 bases of the junction left unmatched. The CDR3 extends over 13 amino acids. Germline loops: CDR1 KGHSH, CDR2 LQKENI. CDR3 amino acids: CASSSDRNYGYTF. The DNA for the CDR3 is TGTGCCAGCTCATCGGACAGGAACTATGGCTACACCTTC.

The chain employs TRBV30 and TRBJ2-7; 9 nucleotides line up with TRBD1. Trimming cost V 4 bases and J 1 base; bases outside gene matches: 8. CDR1 is GTSNPN, CDR2 SVGIG, per germline (reference sequence). The CDR3 spans 15 residues. The CDR3 here is CAWTFPGTGSYEQYF. The CDR3 nucleotides read TGTGCCTGGACCTTCCCCGGGACAGGGTCCTACGAGCAGTACTTC.

This chain joins TRBV27 and TRBJ1-1; 7 bases are a match to TRBD1. CDR3 length: 20 amino acids. The trim removed 6 bases at V and 1 base at J, leaving 23 bases unmatched. The germline CDR1 and CDR2 sequences are MNHEY and SMNVEV (reference sequence). The CDR3 sequence is CASRWGVCRDRFDWNTEAFF. The CDR3 coding sequence is TGTGCCAGCAGGTGGGGGGTGTGCCGGGACAGATTCGATTGGAACACTGAAGCTTTCTTT.